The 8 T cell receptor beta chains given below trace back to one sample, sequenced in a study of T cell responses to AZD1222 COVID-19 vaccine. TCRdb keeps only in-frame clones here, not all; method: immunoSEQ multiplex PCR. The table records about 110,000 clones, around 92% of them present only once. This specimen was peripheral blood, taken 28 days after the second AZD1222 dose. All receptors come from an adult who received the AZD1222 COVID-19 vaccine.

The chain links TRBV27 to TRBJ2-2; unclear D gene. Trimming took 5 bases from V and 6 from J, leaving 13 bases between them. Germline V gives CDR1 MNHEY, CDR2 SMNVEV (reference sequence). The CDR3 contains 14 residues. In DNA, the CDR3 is TGTGCCAGCAGTCAAAGTTCAGTAGCCGGGGAGCTGTTTTTT. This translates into CASSQSSVAGELFF.

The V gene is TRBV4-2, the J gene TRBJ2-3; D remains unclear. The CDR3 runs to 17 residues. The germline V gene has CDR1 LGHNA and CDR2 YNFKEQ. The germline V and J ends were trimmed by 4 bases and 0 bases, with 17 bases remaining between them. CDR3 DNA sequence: TGTGCCAGCAGCCTAGTACTCGGAGACGCTAGCACAGATACGCAGTATTTT. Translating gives CASSLVLGDASTDTQYF.

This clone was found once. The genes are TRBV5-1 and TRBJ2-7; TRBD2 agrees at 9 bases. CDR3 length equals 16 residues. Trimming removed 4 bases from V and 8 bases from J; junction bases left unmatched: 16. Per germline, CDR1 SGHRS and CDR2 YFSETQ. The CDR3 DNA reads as TGCGCCAGCAGCCAAAATTCCGGGACTAGCTTCAGTAAGCAGTACTTC. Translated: CASSQNSGTSFSKQYF. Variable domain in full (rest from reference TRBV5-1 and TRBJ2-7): KAGVTQTPRYLIKTRGQQVTLSCSPISGHRSVSWYQQTPGQGLQFLFEYFSETQRNKGNFPGRFSGRQFSNSRSEMNVSTLELGDSALYLCASSQNSGTSFSKQYFGPGTRLTVT.

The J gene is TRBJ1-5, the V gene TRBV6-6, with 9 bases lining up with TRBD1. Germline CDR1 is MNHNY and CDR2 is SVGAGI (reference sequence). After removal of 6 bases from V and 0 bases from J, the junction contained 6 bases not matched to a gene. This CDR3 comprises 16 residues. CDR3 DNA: TGTGCCAGCAGCCCGGGACAGGGCTTTAGCAATCAGCCCCAGCATTTT. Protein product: CASSPGQGFSNQPQHF.

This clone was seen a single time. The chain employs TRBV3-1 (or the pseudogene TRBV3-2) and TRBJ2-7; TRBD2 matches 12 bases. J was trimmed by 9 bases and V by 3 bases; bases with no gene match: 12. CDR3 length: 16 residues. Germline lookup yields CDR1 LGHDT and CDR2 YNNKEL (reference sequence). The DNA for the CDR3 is TGTGCCAGCAGCCAGGGTCGGACTAGCGGGGTCCGGGGGCAGTACTTC. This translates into CASSQGRTSGVRGQYF.

The CDR3 spells CASKDQGTDNSPLHF. The CDR3 DNA reads TGTGCCAGCAAGGATCAGGGAACGGATAATTCACCCCTCCACTTT. The genes are TRBV28 and TRBJ1-6; D perhaps matches TRBD1 (5 bases). With 7 bases removed from V and 5 bases from J, the gap between germline ends came to 15 bases. CDR3 length: 15 residues. Germline assignment: CDR1 MDHEN and CDR2 SYDVKM. The full variable domain, completed using reference TRBV28 and TRBJ1-6, is DVKVTQSSRYLVKRTGEKVFLECVQDMDHENMFWYRQDPGLGLRLIYFSYDVKMKEKGDIPEGYSVSREKKERFSLILESASTNQTSMYLCASKDQGTDNSPLHFGNGTRLTVT.

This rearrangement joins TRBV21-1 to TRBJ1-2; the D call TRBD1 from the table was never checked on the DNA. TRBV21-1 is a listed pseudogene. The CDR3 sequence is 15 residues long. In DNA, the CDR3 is TGTGCCAGCAGCAAAGAATGGGCAGGGGACTATGGCTACACCTTC. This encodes CASSKEWAGDYGYTF.

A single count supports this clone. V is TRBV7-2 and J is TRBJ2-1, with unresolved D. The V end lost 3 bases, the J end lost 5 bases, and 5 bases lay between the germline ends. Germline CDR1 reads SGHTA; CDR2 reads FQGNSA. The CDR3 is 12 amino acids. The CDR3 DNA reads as TGTGCCAGCAGCTTGAGGAACAATGAGCAGTTCTTC. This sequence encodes CASSLRNNEQFF.